This T cell receptor (beta chain) came from a study of shared clonotypes between healthy human individuals. Study context: Per-donor plates numbered three CD4 naive, three CD4 memory, two CD8 naive and one CD8 memory.

Study results and limitations: Among donors, the sharing of clonotypes was expected to be influenced by sequencing depth. The four-donor shared clonotypes exceeded non-shared clonotypes in generation probability, with non-shared ones scoring lower.

The protocol was immunoSEQ multiplex PCR, while the TCRdb copy is restricted to in-frame clones and leaves out a portion. The sample holds some 1.4 million clones, about 96% seen once. Participating donors were healthy, HIV-negative adults free of recent acute infections or vaccinations. The V end was cut by 5 bases, the J end by 10 bases, with 32 bases between. This CDR3 has 19 residues. Per the germline V gene, CDR1 is SGHTA and CDR2 is FQGNSA. Concerning this clone itself: Its specificity is unknown.

The genes are TRBV7-2 and TRBJ1-4; possibly TRBD1 for D (6 bases). The TCR originated in a man aged 25 to 45 in good health. The sequenced material came from naive CD4+ T cells sorted from blood. Noted subset: CD45RA+ positively selected. The CDR3 here is CASSLSHREGVYGPGKLFF. The CDR3 region has the DNA TGTGCCAGCAGCCTTTCCCACAGGGAGGGAGTCTATGGGCCCGGAAAACTGTTTTTT.